The entry below gives a single T cell receptor (beta chain) sequence along with its context. This clone was observed once. The antigen this receptor binds is unknown. It has no much larger one-base neighbor in the sample; base qualities were not kept. The sample's time point label, decoded: pre-transplant. Unstimulated PBMCs, after thawing, were stained for CD3, CD4 and CD8 and then FACS-sorted into CD3+CD4+ and CD3+CD8+ populations. Randomization to immunosuppression withdrawal applied to every one of the 8 studied subjects. The Qiagen DNeasy Blood and Tissue Kit was used for genomic DNA isolation. High-throughput TCRbeta CDR3 sequencing of frozen genomic DNA was performed by immunoSEQ, including PCR amplification, mapping, bias correction and internal controls. Regarding the original processing steps: Productive rearrangements were kept, and unique TCRbeta sequences were defined by CDR3 nucleotide sequence plus V and J gene. For classification of a sequence as donor-reactive, at least 5-fold expansion in CFSE-low cells relative to unstimulated pre-transplant cells and a frequency of at least 0.01% were required. Per-subject minimum frequency thresholds, based on the lowest-template unstimulated sample, ensured at least 90% detection power. Repertoire turnover was measured by Jensen-Shannon divergence between the top 1000 TCRbeta sequences post- and pre-transplant. Two-sided Fisher's exact tests were used to test for changes in how often donor-reactive sequences were detected. TCRdb retrieved this table from immuneACCESS and kept in-frame rearrangements only. Not all clones are present; in checked studies, unresolved V genes account for under half, and no reason is known for the remainder. V and J calls and clone size are as listed in that table; D and trimming were resolved from the DNA. Present in this sample are about 72,000 clones, roughly 90% of which were seen just once. Roughly 2.5% of the sample is held by the ten biggest clonotypes.

This entry comes from a study of T cell clones after liver transplantation (dated by TCRdb to about 2019). For context, the study as a whole: The samples were obtained from ITN030ST, a randomized trial that attempted immunosuppression withdrawal within 2 years after liver transplantation. Donor-reactive T cell clones were identified by TCRbeta sequencing following a pre-transplant mixed lymphocyte reaction and were subsequently tracked in post-transplant blood. As an antigen-independent comparator for donor-reactive sequences, third party-reactive TCRbeta sequences were also identified from pre-transplant MLRs. Three of the eight recipients were HCV-positive; the others were transplanted for non-autoimmune, non-viral indications. The subjects received no induction therapy and were kept on standard immunosuppression until randomization at 12-24 months post-transplant. Tolerance was defined as complete immunosuppression withdrawal for at least one year with no rise in liver enzymes beyond twice the upper limit of normal. Blood samples were collected pre-transplant, pre-randomization before withdrawal, and post-randomization after either full withdrawal or failed withdrawal. The studied cohort comprised 8 liver transplant recipients, 3 classified as tolerant and 5 as non-tolerant.

On the study overall, not on this receptor specifically: The decline in donor-reactive sequences exceeded the decline in third party-reactive sequences, suggesting partial antigen-specific deletion that was unrelated to withdrawal success. The conclusions were considered preliminary, being limited by small, heterogeneous patient numbers and non-standardized post-transplant time points. Without allograft tissue specimens, donor-reactive T cells may have migrated into the graft rather than being deleted. Once repertoire turnover was taken into account, donor-reactive detection showed a significant reduction for CD4 in 7 of 8 subjects and for CD8 in 8 of 8. A significant post-transplant decrease in circulating donor-reactive CD4 TCRbeta sequences was observed in most of the 8 subjects, irrespective of tolerance or HCV status. In two subjects, low numbers of available donor cells limited the measurable donor-reactive repertoire.

From the cysteine through the phenylalanine, the CDR3 covers 15 amino acids. Kept here is only the CDR3 DNA, which spans 45 bases and is read in frame from base 1. CDR1 and CDR2, looked up from the germline V gene (reference sequence), are SEHNR and FQNEAQ. The V end loses 4 bases and the J end loses 5 bases, and a stretch of 14 bases separates them. Here the chain combines TRBV7-9 and TRBJ2-2; the D gene is possibly TRBD1, with 6 bases matching. This receptor was identified in a human donor who received a liver transplant. The material was CD4+ T cells from blood, obtained before liver transplant. This receptor has the CDR3 CASSSGQSGTGELFF. The DNA sequence follows: TGTGCCAGCAGCTCCGGACAGTCTGGAACCGGGGAGCTGTTTTTT.